The present T cell receptor (beta chain) was sequenced within a study of blood T cell repertoires in COVID-19. This CDR3 comprises 13 residues. Germline-derived CDR1 and CDR2 are MNHEY and SVGEGT. Trimming took 6 bases from V and 4 from J, leaving 7 bases between them. Participants, about 18 to 90 years old, spanned around 26 US areas. To note about this clone: Other DNA variants within this sample encode the same CDR3.

Method: immunoSEQ multiplex PCR; TCRdb's copy keeps in-frame clones and lacks some. Of some 150,000 clones listed, roughly 84% are singletons. The gene calls are TRBV6-2 or TRBV6-3 and TRBJ2-6; no clear D gene. Sequencing input: PBMCs or T cells enriched from blood (not recorded which). The sequence was collected from a woman between 45 and 65 years old who had been exposed to COVID-19. In nucleotides, the CDR3 is TGTGCCAGCAGCCTCCAAGGGGCCAACGTCCTGACTTTC. Its protein is CASSLQGANVLTF.